This T cell receptor beta chain stems from a study of control samples from healthy donors and cancer patients. Profiled with immunoSEQ multiplex PCR; TCRdb holds only in-frame clones, not every one. The table records around 200,000 clones, approximately 95% of them present only once. V lost 4 bases and J lost 2; bases outside the gene matches: 6. The CDR3 extends over 15 amino acids. From germline, CDR1 is SGHNT and CDR2 YYREEE (reference sequence). Sequenced: blood. The chain links TRBV5-4 to TRBJ2-5, with 9 bases matching TRBD2. The receptor's source is a man between 18 and 29 years old in good health. CDR3 loop: CASSLGLANQETQYF. The CDR3 nucleotides read TGTGCCAGCAGCCTCGGACTAGCGAATCAAGAGACCCAGTACTTC.